This entry features one T cell receptor (beta chain) sequence. Antigen unknown. This sample stems from a study of cytomegalovirus exposure and HLA in healthy donors. Study details: The study placed 80% to 90% of its 398 genotyped donors in the Caucasian-associated ancestry cluster. Study outcomes and limitations: Earlier findings revealed that most TCR beta V segments proved productive either about 87% or about 30% of the time.

It was with 60 Vbeta and 13 Jbeta primers that the PCR ran. Sequencing used immunoSEQ multiplex PCR; TCRdb keeps in-frame clones, though not all of them. In all, the sample yields about 130,000 clones. All the people who gave samples were healthy bone marrow donors. The CDR3 runs to 16 residues. Germline assignment: CDR1 KGHSH and CDR2 LQKENI. V lost 0 bases and J lost 0, with 9 bases in between. The receptor was derived from a woman aged 40 to 49 in good health and CMV-seropositive. The V gene is TRBV18, the J gene TRBJ2-1, with D unclear. The specimen sequenced was PBMCs. The CDR3 reads CASSPPLAFSYNEQFF. CDR3 DNA: TGTGCCAGCTCACCACCTTTAGCTTTCTCCTACAATGAGCAGTTCTTC.